The present entry profiles one T cell receptor beta chain with its context. The source of the sample is a study of blood T cell repertoires in COVID-19. For the study at large: Donors in the United States, Italy and Spain gave samples during acute or convalescent COVID-19. Nucleic acid was either cDNA or gDNA, and it came from T cells, B-cell-depleted T cells, or PBMCs.

Trimming removed 6 bases from V and 0 bases from J, with 12 bases in between. Per germline, CDR1 LNHDA and CDR2 SQIVND (reference sequence). The length of the CDR3 is 15 residues. Study processing details: Estimation of nucleated cell counts relied on the amplification of reference gene primers. Sequencing was performed with immunoSEQ multiplex PCR; in TCRdb, only in-frame clones are kept and a portion is missing. The V and J calls and the clone size are those of that table, but D and trimming were determined from the DNA. Of about 130,000 clones in the sample, about four fifths were seen once. The sequenced sample consisted of peripheral blood. The chain combines TRBV19 with TRBJ1-3, with a tentative D call TRBD1 (5 bases). This receptor was taken from a man aged 35 to 55 with active or convalescent COVID-19. The CDR3 DNA follows: TGTGCCAGTAGACCGCAGGGTGGCTCTGGAAACACCATATATTTT. Encoded protein: CASRPQGGSGNTIYF.